The TCR beta chain described here comes from a study of T cell repertoires in cytomegalovirus infection. For the study at large: Alongside well-studied HLA-B-restricted CMV epitopes, recently identified HLA-C-restricted CMV epitopes were also used. General study points: Frequencies of public TCR beta families were cumulated, and this identified carriers of CMV plus the relevant HLA.

As to this clonotype: The target antigen is unknown.

Each CDR3 protein is one row after TCRdb ran MiXCR on the reads. The sample contains 200,000 to 250,000 distinct CDR3 sequences, less than 50% of which appear only once. From germline, CDR1 is SGHTA and CDR2 FQGNSA. The V gene end was trimmed by 11 bases and the J gene end by 5 bases; junction bases not matched to a gene: 9. The CDR3 is 15 residues long. Specimen: CD8+ T cells from cultured PBMCs, collected from culture after CMV antigen stimulation. The gene calls are TRBV7-2 and TRBJ2-5, with TRBD2 identical over 15 bases. This clonotype was sampled from a human donor in good health (CMV status not recorded). Some clones in this sample may be carry-over from other donors' samples. In DNA, the CDR3 is TGTGCCGAAGCTGCAGGGACTAGCGGGAGGGAGACCCAGTACTTC. It is translated as CAEAAGTSGRETQYF.